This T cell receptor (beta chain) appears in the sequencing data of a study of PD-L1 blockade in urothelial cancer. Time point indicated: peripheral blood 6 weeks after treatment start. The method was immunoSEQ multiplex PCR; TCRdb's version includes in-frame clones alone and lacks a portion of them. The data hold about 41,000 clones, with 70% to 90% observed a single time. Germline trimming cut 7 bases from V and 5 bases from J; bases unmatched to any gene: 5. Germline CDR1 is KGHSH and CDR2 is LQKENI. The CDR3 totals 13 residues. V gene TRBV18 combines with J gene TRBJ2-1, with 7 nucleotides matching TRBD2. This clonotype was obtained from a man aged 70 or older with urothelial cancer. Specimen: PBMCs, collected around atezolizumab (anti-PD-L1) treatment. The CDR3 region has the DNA TGTGCCAGCTGTCCGGGGAGGGACAATGAGCAGTTCTTC. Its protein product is CASCPGRDNEQFF.